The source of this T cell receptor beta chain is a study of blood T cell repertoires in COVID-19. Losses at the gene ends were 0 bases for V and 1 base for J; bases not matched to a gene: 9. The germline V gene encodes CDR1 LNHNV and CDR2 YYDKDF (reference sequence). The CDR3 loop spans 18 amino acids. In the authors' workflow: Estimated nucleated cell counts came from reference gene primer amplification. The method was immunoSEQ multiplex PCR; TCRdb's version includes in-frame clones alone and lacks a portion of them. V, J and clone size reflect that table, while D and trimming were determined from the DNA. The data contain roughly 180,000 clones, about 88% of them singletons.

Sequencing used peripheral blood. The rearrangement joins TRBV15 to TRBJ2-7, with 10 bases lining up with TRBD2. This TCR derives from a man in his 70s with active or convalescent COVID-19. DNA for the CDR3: TGTGCCACCAGCAGAGATCTCAGGGGAGCGGGGGGGTCCTACGAGCAGTACTTC. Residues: CATSRDLRGAGGSYEQYF.